The next 21 T cell receptor beta chains were all read from a single sample in a study of blood T cell repertoires in COVID-19. Sequencing used immunoSEQ multiplex PCR; TCRdb keeps in-frame clones, though not all of them. The sample records approximately 210,000 clones, roughly 90% being singletons. The sample taken for sequencing was PBMCs or T cells enriched from blood (not recorded which). The receptors shown here come from a woman under 30 who had recovered from COVID-19.

The CDR3 protein is CASSEAGSNQPQHF. DNA for the CDR3: TGTGCCAGCAGTGAGGCGGGAAGCAATCAGCCCCAGCATTTT. J is TRBJ1-5 and V is TRBV6-1; D call uncertain. Germline V lookup: CDR1 MNHNS, CDR2 SASEGT. With 3 bases removed from V and 1 base from J, the gap between germline ends came to 7 bases. The CDR3 sequence is 14 residues long.

The count of this clone is one. The sample carries other DNA sequences with the same CDR3. The chain recombines TRBV12-3 or TRBV12-4 with TRBJ1-2; D may be TRBD1 (6 bases). V dropped 6 bases and J dropped 2 bases, with 10 bases sitting between them. The CDR3 consists of 13 residues. The CDR3 nucleotides are TGTGCCAGCAGCTTTACAGGGAACTATGGCTACACCTTC. It codes for CASSFTGNYGYTF.

This clone was detected only once. This chain links TRBV3-1 (or the pseudogene TRBV3-2) with TRBJ1-4, with 7 bases fitting TRBD1. The CDR3 has 12 amino acids. Per the germline V gene, CDR1 is LGHDT and CDR2 is YNNKEL (reference sequence). Trimming cost V 9 bases and J 7 bases; bases outside gene matches: 5. Here the CDR3 DNA reads TGTGCCAGTTCGACAGGGAGTGAAAAACTGTTTTTT. Amino acid sequence: CASSTGSEKLFF.

This clone was picked up one time. CDR3 loop: CASRAGQGVGKLFF. The CDR3 coding sequence is TGTGCCAGCAGGGCTGGACAGGGGGTCGGAAAACTGTTTTTT. The V and J genes are TRBV7-9 and TRBJ1-4; 10 nucleotides agree with TRBD1. The CDR3 consists of 14 residues. J lost 10 bases, V lost 6 bases, and 8 bases had no gene match. Germline V gene lookup returns CDR1 SEHNR and CDR2 FQNEAQ (reference sequence).

CDR3 sequence (DNA): TGTGCCAGCAGTTTATACCCGGACAGGGTTCAGTACTTC. Translating gives CASSLYPDRVQYF. The genes are TRBV27 and TRBJ2-7; 8 bases map to TRBD1. The CDR3 runs 13 residues. The ends lost 1 base at V and 10 bases at J; junction bases unmatched: 6. Germline CDR1 is MNHEY and CDR2 is SMNVEV (reference sequence).

This clone showed up just a few times. The chain links TRBV6-5 to TRBJ2-7; the match to TRBD1 covers 8 bases. Germline CDR1 and CDR2: MNHEY and SVGAGI. J was trimmed by 3 bases and V by 4 bases; bases with no gene match: 8. The CDR3 is made up of 15 amino acids. CDR3: CASSSHLDRGYEQYF. The DNA of the CDR3 is TGTGCCAGCAGTTCGCACCTTGACAGGGGCTACGAGCAGTACTTC.

The rearrangement uses TRBV30 and TRBJ1-1, with D uncertain. The CDR3 spans 12 residues. Germline CDR1 GTSNPN, CDR2 SVGIG (reference sequence). V was trimmed by 0 bases and J by 0 bases, leaving 2 bases between them. Here the CDR3 DNA reads TGTGCCTGGAGTGTCATGAACACTGAAGCTTTCTTT. As protein: CAWSVMNTEAFF. The complete variable domain, with remaining parts taken from reference TRBV30 and TRBJ1-1, reads SQTIHQWPATLVQPVGSPLSLECTVEGTSNPNLYWYRQAAGRGLQLLFYSVGIGQISSEVPQNLSASRPQDRQFILSSKKLLLSDSGFYLCAWSVMNTEAFFGQGTRLTVV.

The gene calls are TRBV4-1 and TRBJ2-1; D is ambiguous. This CDR3 region has 18 residues. Trimming shortened V by 3 bases and J by 7 bases, and 25 bases separated the two germline ends. Germline V gene lookup returns CDR1 MGHRA and CDR2 YSYEKL. As DNA, the CDR3 is TGCGCCAGCAGCCATCCAATAGGTGGCGGCCCTAGGTGGAATGAGCAGTTCTTC. As protein: CASSHPIGGGPRWNEQFF.

This clone was seen a few times. The chain joins TRBV5-1 to TRBJ2-3; the match to TRBD1 covers 11 bases. The CDR3 runs 16 residues. V gave up 4 bases and J gave up 3 bases; unmatched junction bases: 7. Germline lookup yields CDR1 SGHRS and CDR2 YFSETQ. The CDR3 DNA reads as TGCGCCAGCAGCGTACAAGGGACAGGGGGAACAGATACGCAGTATTTT. Translation: CASSVQGTGGTDTQYF.

V is TRBV4-1 and J is TRBJ2-2; D remains unclear. Trimming took 4 bases from V and 0 from J, leaving 9 bases between them. CDR1 and CDR2 from the germline V gene are MGHRA and YSYEKL. The CDR3 is 15 amino acids. CDR3 nucleotide sequence: TGCGCCAGCAGCCTTAAGGCGGCGAACACCGGGGAGCTGTTTTTT. It translates to CASSLKAANTGELFF.

This clone came up a few times. This chain links TRBV28 with TRBJ1-1; TRBD1 aligns across 7 bases. V lost 4 bases, J lost 4 bases, and 3 bases stayed unmatched. This CDR3 comprises 13 residues. From germline, CDR1 is MDHEN and CDR2 SYDVKM. The CDR3 is CASSWGQTTEAFF. DNA of the CDR3: TGTGCCAGCAGTTGGGGACAGACCACTGAAGCTTTCTTT. Complete variable domain (other parts from reference TRBV28 and TRBJ1-1): DVKVTQSSRYLVKRTGEKVFLECVQDMDHENMFWYRQDPGLGLRLIYFSYDVKMKEKGDIPEGYSVSREKKERFSLILESASTNQTSMYLCASSWGQTTEAFFGQGTRLTVV.

This sequence joins TRBV28 and TRBJ1-1, with a possible D match to TRBD1 (6 bases). The V end lost 5 bases, the J end lost 2 bases, and 12 bases lay between the germline ends. This CDR3 is built from 14 residues. From germline, CDR1 is MDHEN and CDR2 SYDVKM. This CDR3 reads CASSLTGFNTEAFF. The CDR3 coding sequence is TGTGCCAGCAGTCTTACAGGGTTCAACACTGAAGCTTTCTTT.

This chain joins TRBV5-6 and TRBJ2-3, with 7 bases lining up with TRBD1. Unmatched junction bases numbered 7, after V lost 2 bases and J lost 7 bases. This CDR3 spans 14 amino acids. Germline values: CDR1 SGHDT, CDR2 YYEEEE. The DNA for the CDR3 is TGTGCCAGCAGCTTTTTAGGGGGCGTCAATACGCAGTATTTT. It translates to CASSFLGGVNTQYF.

V is TRBV27 and J is TRBJ2-3; tentative D call: TRBD1 (6 bases). With 7 bases removed from V and 5 bases from J, the gap between germline ends came to 16 bases. Germline lookup yields CDR1 MNHEY and CDR2 SMNVEV (reference sequence). The CDR3 extends over 14 amino acids. DNA of the CDR3: TGTGCCAGCAAGGGCGTAAGAGGGGGAGATACGCAGTATTTT. Protein sequence: CASKGVRGGDTQYF.

The chain joins TRBV11-3 to TRBJ2-2; 10 bases are a match to TRBD2. The CDR3 is 17 amino acids. J lost 3 bases, V lost 0 bases, and 4 bases had no gene match. CDR1 and CDR2 (germline): SGHNT, YENEEA. The CDR3 protein is CASSLEAGGRDTGELFF. In DNA form, the CDR3 reads TGTGCCAGCAGCTTAGAAGCGGGGGGGCGTGACACCGGGGAGCTGTTTTTT.

V gene TRBV6-5 combines with J gene TRBJ2-1, with 10 positions matching TRBD2. Germline-derived CDR1 and CDR2 are MNHEY and SVGAGI. The junction had 4 bases not matched to a gene; V was cut back by 7 bases and J by 4 bases. The CDR3 covers 14 residues. The CDR3 bases are TGTGCCAGCACCTTAGCGGGGGGTTACAATGAGCAGTTCTTC. This sequence encodes CASTLAGGYNEQFF.

This clone is a singleton in its sample. The V call is TRBV5-1, the J call TRBJ1-3; perhaps TRBD1 as D (5 bases). The germline V gene has CDR1 SGHRS and CDR2 YFSETQ. V gave up 0 bases and J gave up 4 bases, with 14 bases separating them. The CDR3 has 16 residues. CDR3 DNA sequence: TGCGCCAGCAGCTTGGGCGTCCAGGGATCCGGAAACACCATATATTTT. Its protein is CASSLGVQGSGNTIYF.

V is TRBV10-3 and J is TRBJ2-5; TRBD2 might be the D (7 bases). This CDR3 spans 13 amino acids. CDR1 and CDR2 from the germline V gene are ENHRY and SYGVKD. V lost 6 bases to trimming and J lost 3 bases, with 11 bases between them. The CDR3 reads CAIREGGEETQYF. In DNA, the CDR3 is TGTGCCATCAGGGAGGGGGGGGAAGAGACCCAGTACTTC.

The rearrangement joins TRBV27 to TRBJ2-7; D perhaps matches TRBD1 (5 bases). Looked up from germline, CDR1 is MNHEY and CDR2 is SMNVEV (reference sequence). Trimming took 3 bases from V and 2 from J, leaving 8 bases between them. The CDR3 is 13 residues long. The DNA of the CDR3 is TGTGCCAGCAGTTTGGGCAGGGCCTACGAGCAGTACTTC. Translated, it gives CASSLGRAYEQYF.

The genes are TRBV30 and TRBJ1-5; the D gene is possibly TRBD1 (5 bases). The V gene lost 1 base and the J gene lost 5 bases, with 9 bases spanning the gap. CDR1 is GTSNPN, CDR2 SVGIG, per germline (reference sequence). The CDR3 is made up of 13 amino acids. The DNA of the CDR3 is TGTGCCTGGAGTGGTGGGGCTTATCAGCCCCAGCATTTT. It codes for CAWSGGAYQPQHF.

The chain joins TRBV24-1 to TRBJ2-3, with a weak D call TRBD1 (6 bases). V shed 4 bases and J shed 4 bases, with 11 bases lying between them. The CDR3 totals 14 residues. Germline-derived CDR1 and CDR2 are KGHDR and SFDVKD. CDR3 DNA sequence: TGTGCCACCAGTGAACGGGACATCCCAGATACGCAGTATTTT. This gives the protein CATSERDIPDTQYF.